Listed here are 20 T cell receptor beta chains from one sample, sequenced in a study of blood T cell repertoires in COVID-19. Libraries were prepared by immunoSEQ multiplex PCR; TCRdb keeps only in-frame clonotypes and omits some of them. The table lists roughly 130,000 clones, about 87% of them singletons. The sequencing sample was made of peripheral blood. The source of these receptors is a woman in her sixties with acute or convalescent COVID-19.

This clone was observed a few times. This sequence joins TRBV19 and TRBJ1-2, with D tentatively TRBD1 (6 bases). This CDR3 is built from 15 residues. V was clipped by 7 bases and J by 1 base, with 16 bases between them. Germline V gene lookup returns CDR1 LNHDA and CDR2 SQIVND (reference sequence). The CDR3 reads CASTSVSDSNYGYTF. The CDR3 coding sequence is TGTGCCAGTACATCTGTCTCGGACAGTAACTATGGCTACACCTTC.

The chain combines TRBV19 with TRBJ1-5; no clear D gene. Germline CDR1 is LNHDA and CDR2 is SQIVND (reference sequence). This CDR3 region has 16 residues. The germline V and J ends were trimmed by 3 bases and 3 bases, with 15 bases remaining between them. CDR3 protein: CASSITAPRDNQPQHF. CDR3 DNA sequence: TGTGCCAGTAGTATTACAGCCCCGAGGGACAATCAGCCCCAGCATTTT.

The rearrangement uses TRBV20-1 and TRBJ1-4; D uncertain. This CDR3 region has 13 residues. Germline assignment: CDR1 DFQATT and CDR2 SNEGSKA (reference sequence). V shed 3 bases and J shed 8 bases, with 13 bases lying between them. The CDR3 coding sequence is TGCAGTGCTAGTTCCGGGGTCGAAGAAAAACTGTTTTTT. Its translation is CSASSGVEEKLFF.

A single count supports this clone. The V and J genes are TRBV11-2 and TRBJ2-3, with a possible D match to TRBD2 (5 bases). V gave up 1 base and J gave up 5 bases, with 13 bases separating them. The CDR3 sequence is 15 residues long. CDR1 is SGHAT and CDR2 is FQNNGV in the germline V gene. This chain's CDR3 is CASSLGVGGGDTQYF. CDR3 bases: TGTGCCAGCAGCTTAGGGGTAGGTGGAGGAGATACGCAGTATTTT. Together with reference TRBV11-2 and TRBJ2-3, the CDR3 gives the full variable domain: EAGVAQSPRYKIIEKRQSVAFWCNPISGHATLYWYQQILGQGPKLLIQFQNNGVVDDSQLPKDRFSAERLKGVDSTLKIQPAKLEDSAVYLCASSLGVGGGDTQYFGPGTRLTVL.

The chain carries TRBV10-2 and TRBJ1-1, with D possibly matching TRBD1 (5 bases). V lost 1 base and J 3 bases, leaving 9 bases between the germline ends. Germline V lookup: CDR1 WSHSY, CDR2 SAAADI. This CDR3 is built from 14 residues. The CDR3 DNA sequence: TGCGCCAGCAGTGAGTTCGGGGGGGACACTGAAGCTTTCTTT. Its translation is CASSEFGGDTEAFF.

The chain employs TRBV20-1 and TRBJ2-1, with no clear D. Germline CDR1 reads DFQATT; CDR2 reads SNEGSKA (reference sequence). This CDR3 is built from 11 residues. V lost 6 bases and J 6 bases, leaving 9 bases between the germline ends. In DNA form, the CDR3 reads TGCAGTGCAAATGAGCGCAATGAGCAGTTCTTC. Protein sequence: CSANERNEQFF.

The V gene is TRBV24-1, the J gene TRBJ2-5, with 9 nucleotides matching TRBD1. The CDR3 is made up of 14 amino acids. CDR1 KGHDR and CDR2 SFDVKD come from the germline V gene. V gave up 3 bases and J gave up 5 bases; unmatched junction bases: 3. The CDR3 reads CATSDPGTGETQYF. The CDR3 region has the DNA TGTGCCACCAGTGATCCCGGGACAGGGGAGACCCAGTACTTC.

The chain combines TRBV11-2 with TRBJ2-1; TRBD2 is a possible D gene (7 bases). The V end lost 5 bases, the J end lost 7 bases, and 24 bases lay between the germline ends. Germline V gene sequence: CDR1 SGHAT, CDR2 FQNNGV. There are 17 residues in the CDR3. The CDR3 sequence is CASSPRGSAKGGNEQFF. DNA of the CDR3: TGTGCCAGCAGCCCCCGAGGTAGCGCCAAGGGGGGGAATGAGCAGTTCTTC.

The chain uses TRBV11-2 and TRBJ2-7, with TRBD2 as a possible D gene (6 bases). V gave up 3 bases and J gave up 6 bases, with 12 bases separating them. Germline CDR1 SGHAT, CDR2 FQNNGV. The CDR3 loop spans 13 amino acids. The CDR3 coding sequence is TGTGCCAGCAGCTTGATAGCGGTTGGCGAGCAGTACGTC. Translation: CASSLIAVGEQYV.

The chain employs TRBV28 and TRBJ2-2, with 9 bases that match TRBD1. Germline V gene lookup returns CDR1 MDHEN and CDR2 SYDVKM. V lost 7 bases to trimming and J lost 4 bases; unmatched junction nucleotides: 7. The CDR3 runs 15 residues. The CDR3 region has the DNA TGTGCCAGCAACGAACGGGACAGGGTCACCGGGGAGCTGTTTTTT. It translates to CASNERDRVTGELFF.

The rearrangement uses TRBV7-6 and TRBJ2-1, with 8 positions matching TRBD2. Trimming at V came to 3 bases and at J to 3 bases, leaving 7 bases not matched to a gene. The germline V gene encodes CDR1 SGHVS and CDR2 FNYEAQ. The CDR3 is made up of 16 amino acids. Here the CDR3 reads CASSLGAGDNYNEQFF. As DNA, the CDR3 is TGTGCCAGCAGCTTGGGAGCGGGAGACAACTACAATGAGCAGTTCTTC. Together with reference TRBV7-6 and TRBJ2-1, the CDR3 gives the full variable domain: GAGVSQSPRYKVTKRGQDVALRCDPISGHVSLYWYRQALGQGPEFLTYFNYEAQQDKSGLPNDRFSAERPEGSISTLTIQRTEQRDSAMYRCASSLGAGDNYNEQFFGPGTRLTVL.

The chain couples TRBV27 to TRBJ2-1, with a weak D call TRBD2 (5 bases). This CDR3 is 14 amino acids long. Germline lookup yields CDR1 MNHEY and CDR2 SMNVEV (reference sequence). Trimming took off 4 bases at V and 10 bases at J, with 17 bases between the two ends. DNA for the CDR3: TGTGCCAGCAGTTCGACCCCGGGGTCTTCCGAGCAGTTCTTC. Its protein is CASSSTPGSSEQFF.

The chain uses TRBV5-4 and TRBJ1-3; the match to TRBD1 covers 8 bases. The ends lost 2 bases at V and 3 bases at J; junction bases unmatched: 7. Germline V gives CDR1 SGHNT, CDR2 YYREEE (reference sequence). The CDR3 covers 16 residues. The CDR3 loop is CASSFPNTGGGNTIYF. CDR3 coding DNA: TGTGCCAGCAGCTTCCCCAATACAGGGGGTGGAAACACCATATATTTT.

The chain has TRBV25-1 and TRBJ1-4, with TRBD1 matching over 8 bases. V was pared by 1 base and J by 8 bases, with 6 bases of the junction left unmatched. CDR1 is MGHDK and CDR2 is SYGVNS in the germline V gene. This CDR3 has 15 residues. For the CDR3, the DNA is TGTGCCAGCAGTGAATTGTGGACAGGGACCGAAAAACTGTTTTTT. Translating it yields CASSELWTGTEKLFF. The full variable domain, completed using reference TRBV25-1 and TRBJ1-4, is EADIYQTPRYLVIGTGKKITLECSQTMGHDKMYWYQQDPGMELHLIHYSYGVNSTEKGDLSSESTVSRIRTEHFPLTLESARPSHTSQYLCASSELWTGTEKLFFGSGTQLSVL.

The CDR3 loop reads CASSTTGGAGNEQFF. Written as DNA, the CDR3 is TGTGCCAGTAGTACGACAGGGGGCGCGGGGAATGAGCAGTTCTTC. This chain joins TRBV19 and TRBJ2-1; 10 bases match TRBD1. The CDR3 contains 15 residues. Germline CDR1 and CDR2: LNHDA and SQIVND (reference sequence). V dropped 4 bases and J dropped 7; count of bases not matched to a gene: 7.

J is TRBJ1-1 and V is TRBV7-2; 8 nucleotides line up with TRBD1. The germline V gene has CDR1 SGHTA and CDR2 FQGNSA. This CDR3 is built from 16 residues. J lost 3 bases, V lost 1 base, and 7 bases had no gene match. This CDR3 reads CASSLVGTGSYTEAFF. In nucleotides, the CDR3 is TGTGCCAGCAGCTTAGTCGGGACAGGTTCTTACACTGAAGCTTTCTTT.

The chain has TRBV27 and TRBJ2-2; 8 bases line up with TRBD1. Germline CDR1 is MNHEY and CDR2 is SMNVEV (reference sequence). The length of the CDR3 is 22 residues. V shed 2 bases, J shed 5 bases, and the junction held 25 bases outside the gene matches. CDR3 amino acids: CASSLRGQVGLGNSEVTGELFF. In nucleotides, the CDR3 is TGTGCCAGCAGTTTAAGGGGACAGGTAGGGTTGGGGAATAGCGAGGTTACCGGGGAGCTGTTTTTT.

This clone was counted only a few times. The chain couples TRBV5-1 to TRBJ2-1; a possible D gene is TRBD2 (6 bases). The CDR3 is 15 residues long. CDR1 SGHRS and CDR2 YFSETQ come from the germline V gene. With 4 bases removed from V and 6 bases from J, the gap between germline ends came to 17 bases. The CDR3 region is CASSRAPGSTNEQFF. The CDR3 DNA reads TGCGCCAGCAGCCGGGCCCCCGGGAGTACCAATGAGCAGTTCTTC.

The chain carries TRBV6-2 or TRBV6-3 and TRBJ1-3, with D unclear. Trimming removed 0 bases from V and 2 bases from J, with 8 bases in between. CDR1 and CDR2 (germline): MNHEY, SVGEGT. CDR3 length equals 15 residues. CDR3 protein: CASSYSGGAGNTIYF. For the CDR3, the DNA is TGTGCCAGCAGTTACTCAGGCGGGGCTGGAAACACCATATATTTT.

V gene TRBV5-6 combines with J gene TRBJ1-5, with 7 bases identical to TRBD1. The germline V gene encodes CDR1 SGHDT and CDR2 YYEEEE. The CDR3 has 14 amino acids. V was pared by 2 bases and J by 7 bases, with 6 bases of the junction left unmatched. The DNA of the CDR3 is TGTGCCAGCAGCTTAAACAGGGGAGGACAGCCCCAGCATTTT. Encoded protein: CASSLNRGGQPQHF.